Listed here are 20 T cell receptor beta chains from one sample, sequenced in a study of blood T cell repertoires in COVID-19. Clones were read by immunoSEQ multiplex PCR, and TCRdb kept only the in-frame ones, dropping some. The data contain around 200,000 clones, more than 70% of them seen just once; the ten biggest clones take up around 6%. The specimen was PBMCs or T cells enriched from blood (not recorded which). The receptors were sampled from a man in his forties with acute COVID-19.

The chain has TRBV4-1 and TRBJ2-5, with D maybe TRBD2 (6 bases). This CDR3 comprises 15 residues. Trimming took off 5 bases at V and 5 bases at J, with 18 bases between the two ends. Germline CDR1 reads MGHRA; CDR2 reads YSYEKL. CDR3 amino acids: CASSKPLGEDETQYF. In nucleotides, the CDR3 is TGCGCCAGCAGCAAACCACTAGGGGAGGATGAGACCCAGTACTTC.

The gene calls are TRBV19 and TRBJ2-2, with D possibly being TRBD2 (6 bases). Germline V gene sequence: CDR1 LNHDA, CDR2 SQIVND (reference sequence). Trimming removed 7 bases at V and 4 bases at J, with 13 bases between. CDR3 size: 14 residues. CDR3: CASTQLGSTGELFF. CDR3 DNA: TGTGCCAGTACCCAACTCGGGAGCACCGGGGAGCTGTTTTTT.

This clone has a single count. The V gene is TRBV24-1, the J gene TRBJ2-7; TRBD1 matches 8 bases. This CDR3 is built from 15 residues. With 1 base clipped from V and 7 bases from J, the junction kept 8 bases outside the gene matches. Germline V gene sequence: CDR1 KGHDR, CDR2 SFDVKD. The CDR3 reads CATSDFGQGIGEQYF. The DNA of the CDR3 is TGTGCCACCAGTGATTTCGGACAGGGAATAGGGGAGCAGTACTTC.

This clone was detected only a few times. The rearrangement joins TRBV7-9 to TRBJ2-7, with 7 nucleotides matching TRBD2. This CDR3 has 16 amino acids. From germline, CDR1 is SEHNR and CDR2 FQNEAQ (reference sequence). The J segment lost 0 bases and the V segment lost 5 bases, leaving 10 bases of the junction unmatched. The CDR3 is CASSERSGDASYEQYF. The CDR3 nucleotides read TGTGCCAGCAGCGAACGGAGCGGGGACGCCTCCTACGAGCAGTACTTC.

The rearrangement links TRBV11-2 to TRBJ2-7; no clear D gene. Trimming removed 5 bases at V and 2 bases at J, with 7 bases between. Germline assignment: CDR1 SGHAT and CDR2 FQNNGV. CDR3 size: 12 residues. DNA of the CDR3: TGTGCCAGCAGCCCTTCCCCCTACGAGCAGTACTTC. Residues: CASSPSPYEQYF.

The chain uses TRBV5-1 and TRBJ1-2; 7 nucleotides match TRBD1. CDR1 and CDR2 from the germline V gene are SGHRS and YFSETQ. Germline trimming cut 3 bases from V and 3 bases from J; bases unmatched to any gene: 5. The CDR3 has 14 amino acids. DNA for the CDR3: TGCGCCAGCAGCTCCTTGGGACAGCACTATGGCTACACCTTC. Translated: CASSSLGQHYGYTF. Full variable domain (outside the CDR3, taken from reference TRBV5-1 and TRBJ1-2): KAGVTQTPRYLIKTRGQQVTLSCSPISGHRSVSWYQQTPGQGLQFLFEYFSETQRNKGNFPGRFSGRQFSNSRSEMNVSTLELGDSALYLCASSSLGQHYGYTFGSGTRLTVV.

The chain has TRBV7-3 and TRBJ2-1; tentative D call: TRBD1 (6 bases). CDR1 and CDR2 from the germline V gene are SGHTA and FQGTGA. The germline V and J ends were trimmed by 2 bases and 7 bases, with 15 bases remaining between them. The length of the CDR3 is 15 residues. CDR3 sequence (DNA): TGTGCCAGCAGCTTATCCAGGGACACCCTGAATGAGCAGTTCTTC. Its translation is CASSLSRDTLNEQFF.

J is TRBJ1-3 and V is TRBV5-4; D gene unclear. From germline, CDR1 is SGHNT and CDR2 YYREEE (reference sequence). This CDR3 contains 16 residues. Between the trimmed V and J ends, which lost 0 bases and 4 bases, there was a span of 14 bases. As DNA, the CDR3 is TGTGCCAGCAGCTTGGGTGAGGAGAGACTAGGAAACACCATATATTTT. Translation gives CASSLGEERLGNTIYF. Full variable domain (outside the CDR3, taken from reference TRBV5-4 and TRBJ1-3): ETGVTQSPTHLIKTRGQQVTLRCSSQSGHNTVSWYQQALGQGPQFIFQYYREEENGRGNFPPRFSGLQFPNYSSELNVNALELDDSALYLCASSLGEERLGNTIYFGEGSWLTVV.

This chain joins TRBV12-3 or TRBV12-4 and TRBJ2-7; weak D call: TRBD1 (6 bases). This CDR3 is 13 amino acids long. With 0 bases removed from V and 5 bases from J, the gap between germline ends came to 8 bases. CDR3 nucleotide sequence: TGTGCCAGCAGTTTAGCGCACAGGGACGAGCAGTACTTC. It specifies CASSLAHRDEQYF.

This chain links TRBV5-1 with TRBJ2-5; TRBD1 might be the D (5 bases). The CDR3 totals 15 residues. V was clipped by 1 base and J by 0 bases, with 10 bases between them. The germline V gene encodes CDR1 SGHRS and CDR2 YFSETQ. DNA for the CDR3: TGCGCCAGCAGCTTGACCGACAGCTACCAAGAGACCCAGTACTTC. It yields the protein CASSLTDSYQETQYF.

This CDR3 reads CATSGGHTVSYEQYF. CDR3 bases: TGTGCCACCAGTGGTGGACACACCGTCTCCTACGAGCAGTACTTC. This chain links TRBV24-1 with TRBJ2-7, with D perhaps matching TRBD1 (5 bases). Trimming stripped 5 bases from V and 0 bases from J, with 13 bases between. From germline, CDR1 is KGHDR and CDR2 SFDVKD. CDR3 length equals 15 residues.

In DNA, the CDR3 is TGTGCCAGCATGATGAGGCATCACTCCTACGAGCAGTACTTC. Its protein product is CASMMRHHSYEQYF. J is TRBJ2-7 and V is TRBV6-5, with no clear D. Germline CDR1 reads MNHEY; CDR2 reads SVGAGI. This CDR3 is built from 14 residues. V lost 7 bases to trimming and J lost 0 bases, with 13 bases between them.

This chain connects TRBV28 to TRBJ1-1; D possibly corresponds to TRBD1 (5 bases). V was clipped by 6 bases and J by 4 bases, with 9 bases between them. Germline CDR1 and CDR2: MDHEN and SYDVKM. The CDR3 totals 12 residues. The CDR3 protein is CASREGSTEAFF. The CDR3 DNA reads TGTGCCAGCAGGGAGGGGAGCACTGAAGCTTTCTTT.

This sequence joins TRBV29-1 and TRBJ1-2; 9 bases line up with TRBD1. Germline V gene sequence: CDR1 SQVTM, CDR2 ANQGSEA. With 4 bases clipped from V and 6 bases from J, the junction kept 3 bases outside the gene matches. The CDR3 is made up of 12 amino acids. In nucleotides, the CDR3 is TGCAGCGTTGGGAGGGACAGGGATGGCTACACCTTC. Translation gives CSVGRDRDGYTF.

Turning to this clone: Other DNA sequences in the sample encode the same CDR3. The J gene is TRBJ2-5, the V gene TRBV7-9; 9 nucleotides line up with TRBD2. CDR1 and CDR2 (germline): SEHNR, FQNEAQ (reference sequence). This CDR3 has 15 residues. With V trimmed by 3 bases and J by 3 bases, 5 bases remained unmatched. Here the CDR3 DNA reads TGTGCCAGCAGCTTTCCGACTAGCGGAGAAGAGACCCAGTACTTC. Translating gives CASSFPTSGEETQYF.

This chain uses TRBV5-1 with TRBJ2-1, with 12 bases identical to TRBD2. The ends lost 2 bases at V and 6 bases at J; junction bases unmatched: 3. Looked up from germline, CDR1 is SGHRS and CDR2 is YFSETQ. There are 15 residues in the CDR3. The CDR3 reads CASSLTSGRSNEQFF. The CDR3, as DNA: TGCGCCAGCAGCTTAACTAGCGGGAGGTCCAATGAGCAGTTCTTC.

V usage is TRBV5-5 and J usage is TRBJ1-5, with D unclear. Germline assignment: CDR1 SGHKS and CDR2 YYEKEE (reference sequence). The CDR3 extends over 11 amino acids. The V end lost 2 bases, the J end lost 10 bases, and 7 bases lay between the germline ends. CDR3 sequence: CASSFPPPQHF. The DNA for the CDR3 is TGTGCCAGCAGCTTCCCTCCCCCCCAGCATTTT.

V and J are TRBV18 and TRBJ1-4, with 7 positions matching TRBD1. V shed 6 bases and J 7 bases; nucleotides not matched to a gene: 8. Looked up from germline, CDR1 is KGHSH and CDR2 is LQKENI. The CDR3 is 14 amino acids. Here the CDR3 reads CASSPGQPVEKLFF. In DNA, the CDR3 is TGTGCCAGCTCCCCGGGACAGCCGGTTGAAAAACTGTTTTTT.

The chain uses TRBV6-5 and TRBJ1-2, with unresolved D. The V end lost 6 bases, the J end lost 3 bases, and 17 bases lay between the germline ends. Germline V gene lookup returns CDR1 MNHEY and CDR2 SVGAGI. CDR3 length equals 15 residues. Here the CDR3 reads CASSLEAHTDYGYTF. In DNA form, the CDR3 reads TGTGCCAGCAGCCTAGAAGCTCACACGGACTATGGCTACACCTTC.

This chain links TRBV5-1 with TRBJ2-1; 8 bases line up with TRBD2. V lost 4 bases to trimming and J lost 5 bases; unmatched junction nucleotides: 8. The CDR3 runs 15 residues. Germline-derived CDR1 and CDR2 are SGHRS and YFSETQ. The DNA for the CDR3 is TGCGCCAGCAGCCAGAGCGGGAGAATTGACAATGAGCAGTTCTTC. This encodes CASSQSGRIDNEQFF.